One sample yielded the 7 T cell receptor beta chains listed below, sequenced in a study of blood T cell repertoires in COVID-19. Method: immunoSEQ multiplex PCR; TCRdb's copy keeps in-frame clones and lacks some. There are 150,000 to 200,000 clones in the sample; more than 75% occur only once, and around 2.1% lies in the top ten. The sample taken for sequencing was peripheral blood. All receptors derive from a man between 50 and 59 years old who had recovered from COVID-19.

The gene calls are TRBV18 and TRBJ1-1; D remains ambiguous. Germline-derived CDR1 and CDR2 are KGHSH and LQKENI. V lost 6 bases and J lost 0, with 14 bases in between. The CDR3 consists of 15 residues. Written as DNA, the CDR3 is TGTGCCAGCTCTCCATCCTTGCCAGTGAACACTGAAGCTTTCTTT. This gives the protein CASSPSLPVNTEAFF.

CDR3 bases: TGTGCCAGCAGCTTGTTGGGGACAGGGCAGCTGTTAAACATTCAGTACTTC. Translating it yields CASSLLGTGQLLNIQYF. V and J are TRBV5-6 and TRBJ2-4; 9 nucleotides match TRBD1. From germline, CDR1 is SGHDT and CDR2 YYEEEE. Trimming removed 1 base from V and 6 bases from J; junction bases left unmatched: 11. The CDR3 spans 17 residues.

V gene TRBV7-3 combines with J gene TRBJ1-6, with a possible D match to TRBD1 (5 bases). Trimming removed 5 bases at V and 9 bases at J, with 20 bases between. CDR1 SGHTA and CDR2 FQGTGA come from the germline V gene. This CDR3 spans 16 amino acids. The CDR3 region is CASSREAQVGGSPLHF. Written as DNA, the CDR3 is TGTGCCAGCAGCCGAGAGGCCCAGGTGGGGGGTTCACCCCTCCACTTT. Filled out from reference TRBV7-3 and TRBJ1-6, the complete variable domain reads GAGVSQTPSNKVTEKGKYVELRCDPISGHTALYWYRQSLGQGPEFLIYFQGTGAADDSGLPNDRFFAVRPEGSVSTLKIQRTERGDSAVYLCASSREAQVGGSPLHFGNGTRLTVT.

This clone was found once. V usage is TRBV10-3 and J usage is TRBJ2-1, with 8 bases that match TRBD2. The CDR3 runs to 16 residues. Germline V lookup: CDR1 ENHRY, CDR2 SYGVKD. J gave up 5 bases and V 6 bases, and 12 bases lay outside the gene matches. CDR3 nucleotides: TGTGCCATCAGGACGGAAGGACTAGCAGTAAACAATGAGCAGTTCTTC. It is translated as CAIRTEGLAVNNEQFF.

As DNA, the CDR3 is TGCAGTGCTATGCCAGGGAACGGCTACACCTTC. Protein sequence: CSAMPGNGYTF. The genes are TRBV20-1 and TRBJ1-2; D may be TRBD1 (5 bases). CDR3 length: 11 residues. Germline loops: CDR1 DFQATT, CDR2 SNEGSKA (reference sequence). V was shortened by 4 bases and J by 8 bases, with 11 bases between the two germline ends.

The rearrangement joins TRBV7-9 to TRBJ2-1, with TRBD1 identical over 7 bases. J gave up 9 bases and V 1 base, and 6 bases lay outside the gene matches. This CDR3 is built from 14 residues. Germline loops: CDR1 SEHNR, CDR2 FQNEAQ (reference sequence). The chain's CDR3 is CASSLEGGFSEQFF. Here the CDR3 DNA reads TGTGCCAGCAGCTTAGAAGGGGGCTTTAGTGAGCAGTTCTTC.

Worth noting for this clone: This specimen includes other DNA sequences encoding the same CDR3. J is TRBJ1-1 and V is TRBV7-2; D is unclear. V shed 1 base and J shed 1 base, with 7 bases lying between them. The CDR3 has 14 residues. Germline V gene lookup returns CDR1 SGHTA and CDR2 FQGNSA. Written as DNA, the CDR3 is TGTGCCAGCAGCTTAGGGCAGGCGAACACTGAAGCTTTCTTT. Protein: CASSLGQANTEAFF.